This TCR beta chain was identified in a study of immune evolution from preneoplasia to lung adenocarcinoma. The V gene's germline CDR1 is SGHNT and CDR2 YENEEA. The CDR3 is 15 amino acids. The V and J ends lost 5 bases and 0 bases respectively, with 11 bases between them. Resections took place in Japan or China from about 2013 to 2018. In regard to this clone: Its antigen remains unidentified.

Overall study findings and caveats: From normal lung to invasive adenocarcinoma, top clone frequencies appeared to decrease.

Profiled with immunoSEQ multiplex PCR; TCRdb holds only in-frame clones, not every one. In the table there are approximately 6,100 clones, approximately 80% of which are singletons. The sequence derives from a person between 65 and 79 years old with lung adenocarcinoma. The chain is built from TRBV11-3 and TRBJ2-1; weak D call: TRBD1 (6 bases). The sample comprised FFPE adjacent normal lung tissue. The CDR3: CASSRTGSSYNEQFF. CDR3 nucleotide sequence: TGTGCCAGCAGCCGAACAGGGAGCTCCTACAATGAGCAGTTCTTC.